This T cell receptor beta chain was sequenced in a study of blood T cells in healthy people across ages. The second PCR ran about 6 to 11 cycles with a sample-barcoded 5' primer and J-beta primers. MiXCR, applied by TCRdb to the 5' RACE reads, yields one record per CDR3 protein. The table shows about 970,000 distinct CDR3 sequences, with about 53% occurring only once. Germline V lookup: CDR1 SGHNT, CDR2 YYREEE (reference sequence). Between the trimmed V and J ends, which lost 4 bases and 6 bases, there was a span of 11 bases. This CDR3 has 12 amino acids. This clonotype was counted a few times. Its matching antigen is unknown. General study points: Diversity estimated from one million T cells was considered an underestimate.

Sequenced input: blood. The chain is built from TRBV5-4 and TRBJ2-7, with D tentatively TRBD1 (5 bases). The sequence was obtained from a woman aged 60-75 years in good health. In DNA form, the CDR3 reads TGTGCCAGCAGCCCCGACAGTTTCGAGCAGTACTTC. It encodes CASSPDSFEQYF.